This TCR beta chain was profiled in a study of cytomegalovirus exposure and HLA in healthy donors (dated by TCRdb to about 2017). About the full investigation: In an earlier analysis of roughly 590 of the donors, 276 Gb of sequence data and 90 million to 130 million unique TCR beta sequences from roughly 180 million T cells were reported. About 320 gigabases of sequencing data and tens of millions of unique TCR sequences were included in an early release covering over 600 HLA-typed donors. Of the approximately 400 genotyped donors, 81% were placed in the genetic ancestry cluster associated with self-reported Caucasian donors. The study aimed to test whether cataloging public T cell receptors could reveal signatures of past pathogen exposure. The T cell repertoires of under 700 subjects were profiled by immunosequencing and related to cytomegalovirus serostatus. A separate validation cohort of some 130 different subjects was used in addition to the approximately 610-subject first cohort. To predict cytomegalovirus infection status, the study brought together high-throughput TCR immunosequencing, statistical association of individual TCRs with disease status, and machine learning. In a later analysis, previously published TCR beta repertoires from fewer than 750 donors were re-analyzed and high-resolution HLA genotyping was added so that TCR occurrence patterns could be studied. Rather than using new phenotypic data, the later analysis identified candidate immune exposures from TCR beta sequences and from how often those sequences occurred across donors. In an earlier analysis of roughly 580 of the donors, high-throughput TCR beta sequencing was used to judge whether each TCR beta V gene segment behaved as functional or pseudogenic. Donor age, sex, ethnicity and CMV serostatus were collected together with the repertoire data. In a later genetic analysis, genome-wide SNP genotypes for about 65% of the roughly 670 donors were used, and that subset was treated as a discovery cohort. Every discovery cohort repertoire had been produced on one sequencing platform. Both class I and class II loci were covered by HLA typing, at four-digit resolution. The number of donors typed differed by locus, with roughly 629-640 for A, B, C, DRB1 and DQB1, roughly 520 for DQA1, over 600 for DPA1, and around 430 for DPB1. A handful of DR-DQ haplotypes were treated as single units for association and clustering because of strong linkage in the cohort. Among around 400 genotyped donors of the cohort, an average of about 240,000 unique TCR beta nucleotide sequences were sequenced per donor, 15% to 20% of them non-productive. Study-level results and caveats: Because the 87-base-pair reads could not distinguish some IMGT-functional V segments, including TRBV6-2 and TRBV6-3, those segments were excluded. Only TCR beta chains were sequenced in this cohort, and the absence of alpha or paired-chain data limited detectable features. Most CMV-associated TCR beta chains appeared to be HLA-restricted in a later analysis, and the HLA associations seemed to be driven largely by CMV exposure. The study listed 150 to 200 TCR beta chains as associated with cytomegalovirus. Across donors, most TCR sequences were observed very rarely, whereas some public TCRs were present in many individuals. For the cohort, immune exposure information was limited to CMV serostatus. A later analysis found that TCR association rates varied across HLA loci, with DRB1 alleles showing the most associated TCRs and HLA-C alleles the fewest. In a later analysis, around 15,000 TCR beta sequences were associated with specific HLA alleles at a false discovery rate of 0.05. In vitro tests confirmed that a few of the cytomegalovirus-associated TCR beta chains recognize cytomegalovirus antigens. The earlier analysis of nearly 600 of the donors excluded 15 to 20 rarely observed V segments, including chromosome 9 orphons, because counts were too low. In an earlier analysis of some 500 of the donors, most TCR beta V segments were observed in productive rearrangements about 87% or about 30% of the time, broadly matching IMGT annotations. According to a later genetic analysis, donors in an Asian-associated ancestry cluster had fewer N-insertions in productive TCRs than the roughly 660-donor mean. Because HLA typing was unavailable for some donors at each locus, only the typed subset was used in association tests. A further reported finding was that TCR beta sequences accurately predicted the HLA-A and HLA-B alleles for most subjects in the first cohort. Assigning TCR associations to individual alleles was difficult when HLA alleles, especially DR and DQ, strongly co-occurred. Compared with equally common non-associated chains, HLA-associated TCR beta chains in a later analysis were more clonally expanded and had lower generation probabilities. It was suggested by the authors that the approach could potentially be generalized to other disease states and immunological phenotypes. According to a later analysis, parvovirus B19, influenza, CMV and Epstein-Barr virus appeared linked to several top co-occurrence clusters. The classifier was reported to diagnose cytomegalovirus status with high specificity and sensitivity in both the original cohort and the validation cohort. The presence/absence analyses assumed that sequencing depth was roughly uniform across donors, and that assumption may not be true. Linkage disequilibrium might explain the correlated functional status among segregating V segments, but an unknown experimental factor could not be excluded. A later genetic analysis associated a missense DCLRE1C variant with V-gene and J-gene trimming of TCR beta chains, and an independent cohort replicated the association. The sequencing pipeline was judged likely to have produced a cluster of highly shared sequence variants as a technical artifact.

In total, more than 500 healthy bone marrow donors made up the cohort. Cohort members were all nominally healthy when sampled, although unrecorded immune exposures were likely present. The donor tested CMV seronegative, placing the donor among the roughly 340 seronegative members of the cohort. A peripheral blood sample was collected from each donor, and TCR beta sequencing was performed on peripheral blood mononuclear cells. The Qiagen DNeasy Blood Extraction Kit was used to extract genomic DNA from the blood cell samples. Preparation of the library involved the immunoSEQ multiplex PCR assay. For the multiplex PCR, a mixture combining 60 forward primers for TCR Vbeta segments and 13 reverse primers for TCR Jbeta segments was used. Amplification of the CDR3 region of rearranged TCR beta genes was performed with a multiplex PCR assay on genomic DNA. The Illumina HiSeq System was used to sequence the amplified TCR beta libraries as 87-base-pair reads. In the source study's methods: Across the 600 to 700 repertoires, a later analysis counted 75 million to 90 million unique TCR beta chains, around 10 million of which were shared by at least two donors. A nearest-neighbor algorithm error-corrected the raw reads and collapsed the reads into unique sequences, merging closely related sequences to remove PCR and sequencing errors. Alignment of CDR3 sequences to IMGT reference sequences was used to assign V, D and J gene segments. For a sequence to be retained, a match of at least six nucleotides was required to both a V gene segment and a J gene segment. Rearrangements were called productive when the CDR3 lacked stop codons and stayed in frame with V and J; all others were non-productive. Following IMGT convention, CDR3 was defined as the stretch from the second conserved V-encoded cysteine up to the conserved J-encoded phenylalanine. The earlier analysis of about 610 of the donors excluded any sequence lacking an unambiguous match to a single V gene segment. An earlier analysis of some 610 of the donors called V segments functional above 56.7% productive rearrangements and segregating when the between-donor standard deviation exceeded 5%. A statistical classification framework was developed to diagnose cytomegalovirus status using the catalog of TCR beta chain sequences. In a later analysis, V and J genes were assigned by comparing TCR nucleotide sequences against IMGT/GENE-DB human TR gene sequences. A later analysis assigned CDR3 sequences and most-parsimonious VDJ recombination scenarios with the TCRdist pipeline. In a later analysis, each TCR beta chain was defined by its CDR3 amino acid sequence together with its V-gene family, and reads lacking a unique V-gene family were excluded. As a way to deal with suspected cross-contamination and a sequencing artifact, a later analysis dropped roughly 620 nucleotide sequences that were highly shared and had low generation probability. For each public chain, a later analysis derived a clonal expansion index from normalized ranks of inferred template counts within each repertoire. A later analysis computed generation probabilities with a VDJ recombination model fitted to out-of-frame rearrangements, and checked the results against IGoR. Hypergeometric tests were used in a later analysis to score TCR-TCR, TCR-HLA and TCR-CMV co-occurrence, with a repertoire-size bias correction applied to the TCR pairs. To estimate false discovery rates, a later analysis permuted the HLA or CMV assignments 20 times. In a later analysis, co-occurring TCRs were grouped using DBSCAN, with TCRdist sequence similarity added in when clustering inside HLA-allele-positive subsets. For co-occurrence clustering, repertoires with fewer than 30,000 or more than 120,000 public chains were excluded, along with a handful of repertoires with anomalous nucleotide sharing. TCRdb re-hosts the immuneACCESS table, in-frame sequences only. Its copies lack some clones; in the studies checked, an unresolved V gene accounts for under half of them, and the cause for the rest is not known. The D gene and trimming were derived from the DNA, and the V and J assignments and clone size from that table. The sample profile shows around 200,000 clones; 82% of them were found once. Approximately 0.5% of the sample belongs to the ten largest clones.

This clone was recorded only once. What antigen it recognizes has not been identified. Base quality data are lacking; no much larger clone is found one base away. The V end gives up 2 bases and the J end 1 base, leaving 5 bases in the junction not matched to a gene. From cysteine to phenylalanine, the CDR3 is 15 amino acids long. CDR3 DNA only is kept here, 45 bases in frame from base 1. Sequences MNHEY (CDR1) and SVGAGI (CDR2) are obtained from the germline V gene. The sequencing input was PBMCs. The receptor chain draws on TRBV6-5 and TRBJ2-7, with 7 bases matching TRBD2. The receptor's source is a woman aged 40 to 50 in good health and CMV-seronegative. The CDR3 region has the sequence CASSYQSGDSYEQYF. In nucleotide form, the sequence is TGTGCCAGCAGTTACCAGAGCGGGGATTCCTACGAGCAGTACTTC.